The 2 T cell receptor beta chains in this list originate from one sample, sequenced in a study of CD8+ T cells in alopecia areata. RNA extraction was followed by reverse transcription into cDNA, which acted as the sequencing template. The assay was immunoSEQ multiplex PCR, and TCRdb's table has in-frame clones only and misses some. The sample has 200,000 to 250,000 clones; around 67% are singletons. The sample here was CD4+ T cells sorted from blood, taken at week 0. The source of these receptors is a human donor with alopecia areata.

In its sample, this clone was seen a few times. V and J are TRBV2 and TRBJ1-2; TRBD1 agrees at 8 bases. V shed 4 bases and J 1 base; nucleotides not matched to a gene: 2. CDR3 size: 14 residues. Germline V gene lookup returns CDR1 SNHLY and CDR2 FYNNEI. The CDR3 sequence is CASSGQGYNYGYTF. In DNA form, the CDR3 reads TGTGCCAGCAGTGGACAGGGGTATAACTATGGCTACACCTTC.

The CDR3 sequence is CSGGQATNEKLFF. The CDR3 DNA sequence: TGCAGCGGTGGACAGGCGACTAATGAAAAACTGTTTTTT. The chain recombines TRBV29-1 with TRBJ1-4, with 7 bases matching TRBD1. Germline assignment: CDR1 SQVTM and CDR2 ANQGSEA. After removal of 7 bases from V and 2 bases from J, the junction contained 4 bases not matched to a gene. There are 13 residues in the CDR3.